This passage covers 12 T cell receptor beta chains from one sample sequenced in a study of monozygotic twins with cystic fibrosis. Sequencing used immunoSEQ multiplex PCR; TCRdb keeps in-frame clones, though not all of them. This sample has around 29,000 clones; around 85% occur once, and the top ten carry 0.7% to 0.9%. Sample: blood. All receptors derive from a girl aged 2-9 years with cystic fibrosis.

This sequence joins TRBV7-6 and TRBJ2-7, with 8 bases identical to TRBD2. The V segment lost 5 bases and the J segment 3 bases; nucleotides outside the gene matches: 6. The germline CDR1 and CDR2 sequences are SGHVS and FNYEAQ. There are 14 residues in the CDR3. This CDR3 is CASSPGGGFYEQYF. The CDR3, as DNA: TGTGCCAGCAGCCCGGGAGGGGGATTCTACGAGCAGTACTTC.

V gene TRBV7-2 combines with J gene TRBJ2-3, with unresolved D. The germline V gene encodes CDR1 SGHTA and CDR2 FQGNSA. CDR3 length: 12 amino acids. Trimming left V 5 bases short and J 3 bases short, with 6 bases between. CDR3 nucleotide sequence: TGTGCCAGCAGCCAGGATACAGATACGCAGTATTTT. Its protein is CASSQDTDTQYF.

V usage is TRBV27 and J usage is TRBJ2-7, with 7 bases aligning to TRBD2. This CDR3 is 14 amino acids long. Trimming at V came to 3 bases and at J to 2 bases, leaving 4 bases not matched to a gene. Germline values: CDR1 MNHEY, CDR2 SMNVEV (reference sequence). The CDR3 spells CASSLLAAPYEQYF. In DNA form, the CDR3 reads TGTGCCAGCAGTTTGCTAGCGGCCCCCTACGAGCAGTACTTC.

The chain carries TRBV29-1 and TRBJ2-3, with D possibly matching TRBD1 (5 bases). There are 15 residues in the CDR3. Trimming left V 2 bases short and J 3 bases short, with 15 bases between. CDR1 and CDR2 (germline): SQVTM, ANQGSEA. This CDR3 is CSVEMAGAQTDTQYF. In DNA, the CDR3 is TGCAGCGTTGAAATGGCTGGGGCCCAAACAGATACGCAGTATTTT.

This clone was picked up a small number of times. The chain combines TRBV29-1 with TRBJ1-1; TRBD1 matches 9 bases. V was pared by 6 bases and J by 3 bases, with 5 bases of the junction left unmatched. The CDR3 totals 13 residues. Germline lookup yields CDR1 SQVTM and CDR2 ANQGSEA. The CDR3 protein is CSVPGTGYTEAFF. The CDR3 bases are TGCAGCGTGCCCGGGACAGGGTACACTGAAGCTTTCTTT.

The table lists this clone with a count of one. This chain joins TRBV5-1 and TRBJ2-2; TRBD1 is a possible D gene (6 bases). CDR1 is SGHRS and CDR2 is YFSETQ in the germline V gene. The V end lost 4 bases, the J end lost 0 bases, and 22 bases lay between the germline ends. This CDR3 spans 19 amino acids. The CDR3 here is CASSGRLLGDIANTGELFF. The DNA of the CDR3 is TGCGCCAGCAGCGGCCGCTTATTAGGGGACATCGCGAACACCGGGGAGCTGTTTTTT. Full variable domain (rest looked up from reference TRBV5-1 and TRBJ2-2): KAGVTQTPRYLIKTRGQQVTLSCSPISGHRSVSWYQQTPGQGLQFLFEYFSETQRNKGNFPGRFSGRQFSNSRSEMNVSTLELGDSALYLCASSGRLLGDIANTGELFFGEGSRLTVL.

This chain uses TRBV6-5 with TRBJ2-7; 8 bases fit TRBD1. The CDR3 consists of 15 residues. Germline lookup yields CDR1 MNHEY and CDR2 SVGAGI. V lost 5 bases to trimming and J lost 7 bases; unmatched junction nucleotides: 13. The CDR3 DNA is TGTGCCAGCAGTCCCAGCTCTTACAGGACAGGGGAGCAGTACTTC. Translating it yields CASSPSSYRTGEQYF.

This chain connects TRBV21-1 to TRBJ1-2; the table calls TRBD1, which could not be checked here. TRBV21-1 is termed a pseudogene. The CDR3 consists of 14 residues. The CDR3 reads CASSKDRGQGGYTF. The CDR3 DNA reads as TGTGCCAGCAGCAAAGACAGGGGGCAGGGTGGCTACACCTTC.

The chain employs TRBV19 and TRBJ1-5; a weak D match, TRBD1 (5 bases). CDR1 and CDR2 from the germline V gene are LNHDA and SQIVND (reference sequence). V was pared by 8 bases and J by 6 bases, with 14 bases between. This CDR3 is built from 13 residues. The CDR3 spells CASGIGGGQPQHF. CDR3 DNA: TGTGCCAGTGGGATTGGGGGGGGTCAGCCCCAGCATTTT.

J is TRBJ1-1 and V is TRBV10-3; D is uncertain. V was shortened by 0 bases and J by 3 bases, with 17 bases between the two germline ends. Germline loops: CDR1 ENHRY, CDR2 SYGVKD. The CDR3 is 17 residues long. The CDR3 loop reads CAISESEVQHQHTEAFF. CDR3 in DNA: TGTGCCATCAGTGAGTCCGAGGTGCAGCACCAACACACTGAAGCTTTCTTT.

The rearrangement links TRBV6-1 to TRBJ2-3, with D hard to call. In germline, CDR1 is MNHNS, CDR2 SASEGT. Trimming took off 1 base at V and 2 bases at J, with 7 bases between the two ends. This CDR3 has 14 amino acids. The CDR3 loop is CASSEGWLTDTQYF. In DNA, the CDR3 is TGTGCCAGCAGTGAAGGGTGGCTCACAGATACGCAGTATTTT.

This clone was picked up a small number of times. The chain combines TRBV4-1 with TRBJ1-4; no reliable D call. CDR1 MGHRA and CDR2 YSYEKL come from the germline V gene. V was clipped by 4 bases and J by 7 bases, with 13 bases between them. This CDR3 contains 14 residues. The CDR3, as DNA: TGCGCCAGCAGCCGTTCGGGAGAGGGTGAAAAACTGTTTTTT. Residues: CASSRSGEGEKLFF.